A selection of T cell receptor beta chains follows, all from one sample in a study of cytomegalovirus exposure and HLA in healthy donors. Generated by immunoSEQ multiplex PCR, the TCRdb table keeps only in-frame clones and is missing some. The repertoire holds under 200,000 clones, with 79% as singletons. The sequenced sample consisted of PBMCs. The origin of the receptors is a woman in her 30s in good health and CMV-seropositive. The CDR3 runs from the conserved cysteine through the conserved F or W. D genes are given only for firm matches. A row's size may be missing; if present it is once, few, many or a size class.

J,V,size,D,DNA,CDR3
TRBJ2-7,TRBV18,-,TRBD2,TGTGCCAGCTCACCGAGGGCGGGAGGTCCAAGCTCCTACGAGCAGTACTTC,CASSPRAGGPSSYEQYF
TRBJ1-4,TRBV4-3,-,-,TGCGCCAGCAGCCAAGATTCAGGGTTAGGCGAAAAACTGTTTTTT,CASSQDSGLGEKLFF
TRBJ2-5,TRBV27,-,-,TGTGCCAGCAGTTTGGGCGGTACAGGAGAGACCCAGTACTTC,CASSLGGTGETQYF
TRBJ1-5,TRBV15,few,-,TGTGCCACCAGCACTCGAAAGGACACTAGCAATCAGCCCCAGCATTTT,CATSTRKDTSNQPQHF
TRBJ2-3,TRBV7-9,few,-,TGTGCCAGCAGCTTAGCCACAGGGATTCGCCTCACAGATACGCAGTATTTT,CASSLATGIRLTDTQYF
TRBJ1-1,TRBV15,few,-,TGTGCCACAGGACAAGAGAACACTGAAGCTTTCTTT,CATGQENTEAFF
TRBJ2-2,TRBV27,-,TRBD1,TGTGCCAGCAGTTACAGGGGCTCGACCGGGGAGCTGTTTTTT,CASSYRGSTGELFF
TRBJ2-7,TRBV9,few,-,TGTGCCAGCAGCGTAGGAAGCGGCCCCTACGAGCAGTACTTC,CASSVGSGPYEQYF
TRBJ1-4,TRBV2,once,-,TGTGCCAGCAGGTCGGGGGGAGATGAAAAACTGTTTTTT,CASRSGGDEKLFF
TRBJ1-2,TRBV2,-,TRBD1,TGTGCCAGCACAGGACAGGGGGCATTAGTAGGTGGCTACACCTTC,CASTGQGALVGGYTF
TRBJ1-1,TRBV7-2,-,TRBD1,TGTGCCAGCAGCTCCTACCGACAGGGGTTAGAAGCTTTCTTT,CASSSYRQGLEAFF
TRBJ2-7,TRBV19,-,-,TGTGCCAGTAGTATAGAGGCAGGGATGCCCTACGAGCAGTACTTC,CASSIEAGMPYEQYF
TRBJ2-5,TRBV18,-,-,TGTGCCAGCTCACCAGGGGGCAGGGTCCAAGAGACCCAGTACTTC,CASSPGGRVQETQYF
TRBJ2-7,TRBV7-9,-,TRBD1,TGTGCCAGCAGCCCATACCGGGACAGCCGCTACGAGCAGTACTTC,CASSPYRDSRYEQYF
TRBJ1-5,TRBV21-1,-,-,TGTGCCAGCAGCAAAGACTTCAAGAATTATAGCAATCAGCCCCAGCATTTT,CASSKDFKNYSNQPQHF
TRBJ2-3,TRBV11-2,-,TRBD2,TGTGCCAGCAGCCCGGGACTAGCGGTGAGCACAGATACGCAGTATTTT,CASSPGLAVSTDTQYF
TRBJ2-1,TRBV9,-,-,TGTGCCAGCAGCGTCGGAGGATCAGGCGATGAGCAGTTCTTC,CASSVGGSGDEQFF
TRBJ2-3,TRBV9,once,TRBD2,TGTGCCAGCAGCGTAGTCGATAGCGGGATGGGGGATACGCAGTATTTT,CASSVVDSGMGDTQYF
TRBJ2-2,TRBV4-1,-,-,TGCGCCAGCAGCCAAGTCGGGGGAAGGGAAACCGGGGAGCTGTTTTTT,CASSQVGGRETGELFF
TRBJ1-2,TRBV5-4,once,TRBD1,TGTGCCAGCAGCGCAGGACAGGGGATCTCCTATGGCTACACCTTC,CASSAGQGISYGYTF
TRBJ1-1,TRBV6-4,-,-,TGTGCCAGCAGTGACGACAGATACACTGAAGCTTTCTTT,CASSDDRYTEAFF
TRBJ2-2,TRBV29-1,few,TRBD1,TGCAGCGCCTCGACAGGGGGCCCCACCGGGGAGCTGTTTTTT,CSASTGGPTGELFF
TRBJ2-7,TRBV6-5,few,-,TGTGCCAGCAGTTACGGGCCGGACTACGAGCAGTACTTC,CASSYGPDYEQYF
TRBJ1-1,TRBV25-1,-,TRBD1,TGTGCCAGCAGTAGCCAGGGAGGACAGGGGAGAGAAGCTTTCTTT,CASSSQGGQGREAFF
TRBJ2-1,TRBV6-5,once,TRBD1,TGTGCCAGCAGTGCAGGGGGCCATGAGCAGTTCTTC,CASSAGGHEQFF
TRBJ1-2,TRBV18,once,-,TGTGCCAGCTCACCACCGTGGCCAGGGCCCATAGTGACCTGGCCTAACTATGGCTACACCTTC,CASSPPWPGPIVTWPNYGYTF
TRBJ2-1,TRBV19,-,-,TGTGCCAGTAGTATACTAGTAAAGGTACAAAATGAGCAGTTCTTC,CASSILVKVQNEQFF
TRBJ2-7,TRBV2,few,TRBD2,TGTGCCAGCCGGGGGGACGCGGGAGTAACTTACGAGCAGTACTTC,CASRGDAGVTYEQYF
TRBJ2-7,TRBV19,-,-,TGTGCCAGTAGTATCGGAGTCGAGCAGTACTTC,CASSIGVEQYF
TRBJ2-7,TRBV7-2,-,-,TGTGCCAGCAGCCCCCGGCAGGGGCAGAGGGCCTACGAGCAGTACTTC,CASSPRQGQRAYEQYF
TRBJ1-1,TRBV6-5,-,-,TGTGCCAGCAGATCCACAGGGCCCACTGAAGCTTTCTTT,CASRSTGPTEAFF
TRBJ1-1,TRBV28,-,TRBD1,TGTGCCAGCAGTTTAATGGCAGGGGGACAGAACACTGAAGCTTTCTTT,CASSLMAGGQNTEAFF
TRBJ2-1,TRBV29-1,-,TRBD1,TGCAGCGTTGAAGTTCGACAGGGGTCCTACAATGAGCAGTTCTTC,CSVEVRQGSYNEQFF
TRBJ2-2,TRBV7-2,once,-,TGTGCCAGCAGCTTAGGGTCAGGAGGGGGGGAGCTGTTTTTT,CASSLGSGGGELFF
TRBJ2-7,TRBV5-8,-,TRBD1,TGTGCCAGCAGCAGACGTCGGACAGGGTACGAGCAGTACTTC,CASSRRRTGYEQYF
TRBJ1-1,TRBV11-3,-,-,TGTGCCAGCAGCTTGGCCGGGGTTGGGTCTGAAGCTTTCTTT,CASSLAGVGSEAFF
TRBJ2-1,TRBV7-6,-,TRBD1,TGTGCCAGCAGCTTGGCGTGGGACAGATACAATGAGCAGTTCTTC,CASSLAWDRYNEQFF
TRBJ2-2,TRBV27,-,-,TGTGCCAGCAGCCCCGGCCCCACAGGATGGGACACCGGGGAGCTGTTTTTT,CASSPGPTGWDTGELFF
TRBJ2-3,TRBV27,once,-,TGTGCCAGCAGTTTAAGAAACCCTTCCAGGAGCACAGATACGCAGTATTTT,CASSLRNPSRSTDTQYF
TRBJ2-2,TRBV11-2,few,-,TGTGCCAGCAGCTTAGCAGGGGGACTGACCAACACCGGGGAGCTGTTTTTT,CASSLAGGLTNTGELFF
TRBJ2-7,TRBV5-1,-,-,TGCGCCAGCAGCTTGGGGACAGCCGCCTACGAGCAGTACTTC,CASSLGTAAYEQYF
TRBJ1-4,TRBV2,-,-,TGTGCCAGCACAGGGCAGACGAGTAATGAAAAACTGTTTTTT,CASTGQTSNEKLFF
TRBJ2-1,TRBV15,-,-,TGTGCCACCAGCAGGGTTACTAACAATGAGCAGTTCTTC,CATSRVTNNEQFF
TRBJ2-1,TRBV10-3,-,-,TGTGCCATCAGTGAGTATGGGGCAAGCGAGCAGTTCTTC,CAISEYGASEQFF
TRBJ2-7,TRBV6-5,-,TRBD2,TGTGCCAGCACTAGCGGGGCCTACGAGCAGTACTTC,CASTSGAYEQYF
TRBJ1-2,TRBV9,-,-,TGTGCCAGCAGCGTAGATTCAGGGAAATTGACTGGCTACACCTTC,CASSVDSGKLTGYTF
TRBJ2-3,TRBV5-8,-,TRBD1,TGTGCCAGCAGCCAGGGACAGGGGGTCACAGATACGCAGTATTTT,CASSQGQGVTDTQYF
TRBJ2-7,TRBV4-3,-,-,TGCGCCAGCAGCCAAGATCGACAGCTCGAGCAGTACTTC,CASSQDRQLEQYF
TRBJ2-1,TRBV2,-,TRBD2,TGTGCCAGCAGGGAGGTAGGACTAGCGGACTACAATGAGCAGTTCTTC,CASREVGLADYNEQFF
TRBJ1-2,TRBV4-3,-,-,TGCGCCAGCAGCCGGTTAGGGGGACGCCTCTATGGCTACACCTTC,CASSRLGGRLYGYTF
TRBJ2-5,TRBV4-3,-,-,TGCGCCAGCAGCCCCACATCGGGTCAGACCCAGTACTTC,CASSPTSGQTQYF
TRBJ2-7,TRBV6-1,-,TRBD2,TGTGCCATCTGGACTAGCGGGGTCCGCGAGCAGTACTTC,CAIWTSGVREQYF
TRBJ2-3,TRBV25-1,once,TRBD1,TGTGCCAGCAGTGACAAGGGGGCGTTAGATACGCAGTATTTT,CASSDKGALDTQYF